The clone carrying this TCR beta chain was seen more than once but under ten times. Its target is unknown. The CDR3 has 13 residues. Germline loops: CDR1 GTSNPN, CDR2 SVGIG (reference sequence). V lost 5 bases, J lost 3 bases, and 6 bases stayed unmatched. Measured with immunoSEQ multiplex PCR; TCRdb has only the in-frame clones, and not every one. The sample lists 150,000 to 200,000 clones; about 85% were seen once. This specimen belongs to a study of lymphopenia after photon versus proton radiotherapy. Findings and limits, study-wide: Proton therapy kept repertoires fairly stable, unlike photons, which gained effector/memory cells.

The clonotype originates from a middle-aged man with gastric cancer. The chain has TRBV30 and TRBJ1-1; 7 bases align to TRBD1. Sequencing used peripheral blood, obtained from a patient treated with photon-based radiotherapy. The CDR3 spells CAWGDRVDTEAFF. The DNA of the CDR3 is TGTGCCTGGGGTGACAGGGTGGACACTGAAGCTTTCTTT.